The rows below give T cell receptor beta chains drawn from one sample of a study of HIV-infected children after antiretroviral therapy interruption. MiXCR, applied by TCRdb to the 3' RACE reads, yields one record per CDR3 protein. The table shows more than 75,000 distinct CDR3 sequences, with 6% to 8.5% occurring only once. This material consisted of CD45RA+ CD4+ T cells from PBMCs, pooled from several time points, taken from a donor given antiretroviral therapy, either interrupted or continuous. Receptors originate from a pool of human donors with HIV. The CDR3 runs from the conserved cysteine through the conserved F or W. A D gene is named only where the DNA matches it firmly. Only part of the rows carry a size: once, few, many, or a class if the clone is expanded.

J gene: TRBJ1-5
V gene: TRBV12-3/TRBV12-4
D gene: NA
clone size: few
CDR3 DNA: TGTGCCAGCAGTTCCTTACAGGGCAAGAGCAATCAGCCCCAGCATTTT
CDR3 protein: CASSSLQGKSNQPQHF

J gene: TRBJ2-5
V gene: TRBV19
D gene: TRBD2
clone size: few
CDR3 DNA: TGTGCCAGTAGCCCACTAGCGGTGGAGACCCAGTACTTC
CDR3 protein: CASSPLAVETQYF

J gene: TRBJ2-3
V gene: TRBV24-1
D gene: NA
clone size: many
CDR3 DNA: TGTGCCACCAGTGATACCCTGGCCCCCCTGGCAGATACGCAGTATTTT
CDR3 protein: CATSDTLAPLADTQYF

J gene: TRBJ2-7
V gene: TRBV12-3/TRBV12-4
D gene: TRBD2
clone size: many
CDR3 DNA: TGTGCCAGCAGTTTCGGACTAGCGGGAGACGAGCAGTACTTC
CDR3 protein: CASSFGLAGDEQYF

J gene: TRBJ1-2
V gene: TRBV12-3/TRBV12-4
D gene: NA
clone size: many
CDR3 DNA: TGTGCCAGCAGACAGGAACCCACCAAGGGCTACACCTTC
CDR3 protein: CASRQEPTKGYTF

J gene: TRBJ2-2
V gene: TRBV18
D gene: NA
clone size: NA
CDR3 DNA: TGTGCCAGCTCCACAGGGAGTAACACCGGGGAGCTGTTTTTT
CDR3 protein: CASSTGSNTGELFF

J gene: TRBJ2-7
V gene: TRBV20-1
D gene: NA
clone size: many
CDR3 DNA: TGCAGTGCTCCCGTCGACGTCAAGCAGTACTTC
CDR3 protein: CSAPVDVKQYF

J gene: TRBJ2-5
V gene: TRBV7-3
D gene: TRBD2
clone size: many
CDR3 DNA: TGTGCCAGCAGCCCCCGACTAGCGGAGACCCAGTACTTC
CDR3 protein: CASSPRLAETQYF

J gene: TRBJ1-2
V gene: TRBV11-2
D gene: NA
clone size: many
CDR3 DNA: TGTGCCAGCAGCTTAACAAATAGCGGGCGGGCGCCGTATGGCTACACCTTC
CDR3 protein: CASSLTNSGRAPYGYTF

J gene: TRBJ2-7
V gene: TRBV5-1
D gene: NA
clone size: few
CDR3 DNA: TGCGCCAGCAGCTTGGGGGCAGGGGCGACCTACGAGCAGTACTTC
CDR3 protein: CASSLGAGATYEQYF

J gene: TRBJ1-1
V gene: TRBV10-2
D gene: NA
clone size: many
CDR3 DNA: TGCGCCGCCAACGGGGTGGGTACTGAAGCTTTCTTT
CDR3 protein: CAANGVGTEAFF

J gene: TRBJ2-1
V gene: TRBV2
D gene: NA
clone size: few
CDR3 DNA: TGTGCCAGCAGGCCCGGGGGGGGGGACAGGGAGTTCTTC
CDR3 protein: CASRPGGGDREFF

J gene: TRBJ1-1
V gene: TRBV28
D gene: NA
clone size: many
CDR3 DNA: TGTGCCAGCAGTTTAGATGGCGGGGGTTACGGGAACACTGAAGCTTTCTTT
CDR3 protein: CASSLDGGGYGNTEAFF

J gene: TRBJ2-5
V gene: TRBV7-3
D gene: NA
clone size: many
CDR3 DNA: TGTGCCAGCAGCTTAGTGTACCAAGAGACCCAGTACTTC
CDR3 protein: CASSLVYQETQYF

J gene: TRBJ2-7
V gene: TRBV4-1
D gene: NA
clone size: many
CDR3 DNA: TGCGCCAGCAGCCAAGTCCCTTCCAGAGGCTTCTACGAGCAGTACTTC
CDR3 protein: CASSQVPSRGFYEQYF

J gene: TRBJ1-1
V gene: TRBV12-3/TRBV12-4
D gene: TRBD1
clone size: many
CDR3 DNA: TGTGCCAGCAGCAGGACAGGGAGGGGCAACACTGAAGCTTTCTTT
CDR3 protein: CASSRTGRGNTEAFF

J gene: TRBJ2-5
V gene: TRBV11-2
D gene: TRBD2
clone size: many
CDR3 DNA: TGTGCCAGCAGCTTGGGACTAGCGGGGGGGCCCCAAGAGACCCAGTACTTC
CDR3 protein: CASSLGLAGGPQETQYF

J gene: TRBJ1-5
V gene: TRBV19
D gene: TRBD1
clone size: NA
CDR3 DNA: TGTGCCAGTAGTATAACGACAGGGTTGAATCAGCCCCAGCATTTT
CDR3 protein: CASSITTGLNQPQHF

J gene: TRBJ2-1
V gene: TRBV3-1
D gene: TRBD2
clone size: many
CDR3 DNA: TGTGCCAGCAGCCAAACCCAACCGGGACTAGCGGGATTGAATGAGCAGTTCTTC
CDR3 protein: CASSQTQPGLAGLNEQFF

J gene: TRBJ2-5
V gene: TRBV12-3/TRBV12-4
D gene: NA
clone size: many
CDR3 DNA: TGTGCCAGCAGTTTCCTCCGCGGACGGGAGACCCAGTACTTC
CDR3 protein: CASSFLRGRETQYF

J gene: TRBJ1-5
V gene: TRBV29-1
D gene: TRBD1
clone size: many
CDR3 DNA: TGCAGCGTTGTACTCGGACAGGGAGCGGGCAATCAGCCCCAGCATTTT
CDR3 protein: CSVVLGQGAGNQPQHF

J gene: TRBJ2-2
V gene: TRBV20-1
D gene: TRBD2
clone size: once
CDR3 DNA: TGCAGTGCTAGTTTTAGCGGGTTGAACACCGGGGAGCTGTTTTTT
CDR3 protein: CSASFSGLNTGELFF

J gene: TRBJ2-7
V gene: TRBV20-1
D gene: TRBD1
clone size: few
CDR3 DNA: TGCAGTGCGCCCCGCCCCCAGGGGGCAAGGGAGCAGTACTTC
CDR3 protein: CSAPRPQGAREQYF

J gene: TRBJ2-7
V gene: TRBV10-1
D gene: NA
clone size: few
CDR3 DNA: TGCGCCAGCAGTGATGGAAGCTCCTACGAGCAGTACTTC
CDR3 protein: CASSDGSSYEQYF

J gene: TRBJ2-1
V gene: TRBV5-1
D gene: TRBD1
clone size: many
CDR3 DNA: TGCGCCAGCACCCAAGGGACAGGCTCCTACAATGAGCAGTTCTTC
CDR3 protein: CASTQGTGSYNEQFF

J gene: TRBJ2-7
V gene: TRBV10-3
D gene: NA
clone size: many
CDR3 DNA: TGTGCCATCAGTGATTTTGACAGTACGGAGCAGTACTTC
CDR3 protein: CAISDFDSTEQYF

J gene: TRBJ2-7
V gene: TRBV19
D gene: NA
clone size: NA
CDR3 DNA: TGTGCCAGTAGTACCCGGACAGACGAGCAGTACTTC
CDR3 protein: CASSTRTDEQYF

J gene: TRBJ1-6
V gene: TRBV7-8
D gene: NA
clone size: many
CDR3 DNA: TGTGCCAGCAGCCCCAGGGTTTTGGGTGGTCTGGCGTCCGGAAACTATAATTCACCCCTCCACTTT
CDR3 protein: CASSPRVLGGLASGNYNSPLHF

J gene: TRBJ2-7
V gene: TRBV7-2
D gene: TRBD1
clone size: many
CDR3 DNA: TGTGCCAGCAGCCCCCTAGCCGTAGGGGGCACATACGAGCAGTACTTC
CDR3 protein: CASSPLAVGGTYEQYF

J gene: TRBJ2-1
V gene: TRBV5-1
D gene: TRBD2
clone size: many
CDR3 DNA: TGCGCCAGCAGCTTGGGTAGCGGGGGGGCCAATGAGCAGTTCTTC
CDR3 protein: CASSLGSGGANEQFF

J gene: TRBJ2-7
V gene: TRBV20-1
D gene: NA
clone size: many
CDR3 DNA: TGCAGTGCTAGTAGGGGGAGGGCCTACGAGCAGTACTTC
CDR3 protein: CSASRGRAYEQYF

J gene: TRBJ2-7
V gene: TRBV30
D gene: TRBD2
clone size: many
CDR3 DNA: TGTGCCTGGGCCCGGGGGGGGATATACGAGCAGTACTTC
CDR3 protein: CAWARGGIYEQYF

J gene: TRBJ2-1
V gene: TRBV4-1
D gene: NA
clone size: many
CDR3 DNA: TGCGCCAGCAGCCAAGATCGGTTTGAGGGCAATGAGCAGTTCTTC
CDR3 protein: CASSQDRFEGNEQFF

J gene: TRBJ1-2
V gene: TRBV12-3/TRBV12-4
D gene: NA
clone size: many
CDR3 DNA: TGTGCCAGCAGGCGATCGGTCTATGGCTACACCTTC
CDR3 protein: CASRRSVYGYTF

J gene: TRBJ1-1
V gene: TRBV11-2
D gene: NA
clone size: many
CDR3 DNA: TGTGCCAGCAGCTTAGATCGGACAGACGGCACTGAAGCTTTCTTT
CDR3 protein: CASSLDRTDGTEAFF

J gene: TRBJ2-7
V gene: TRBV5-1
D gene: TRBD1
clone size: many
CDR3 DNA: TGCGCCAGCAGCTGGACCGGGGACAGGGGAAGCGAGCAGTACTTC
CDR3 protein: CASSWTGDRGSEQYF

J gene: TRBJ1-1
V gene: TRBV29-1
D gene: NA
clone size: few
CDR3 DNA: TGCAGCGTTGTTCTCGGCAGAGGGAACACTGAAGCTTTCTTT
CDR3 protein: CSVVLGRGNTEAFF

J gene: TRBJ1-2
V gene: TRBV3-1
D gene: NA
clone size: few
CDR3 DNA: TGTGCCAGCAGCCACGAGGGGTTCAACTATGGCTACACCTTC
CDR3 protein: CASSHEGFNYGYTF

J gene: TRBJ2-7
V gene: TRBV11-2
D gene: NA
clone size: many
CDR3 DNA: TGTGCCAGCAGCTTAGGGGCGGATGGCCATGCCTACGAGCAGTACTTC
CDR3 protein: CASSLGADGHAYEQYF

J gene: TRBJ2-5
V gene: TRBV6-1
D gene: TRBD1
clone size: many
CDR3 DNA: TGTGCCAGCACCAGAGGACAGGGATTCCAAGAGACCCAGTACTTC
CDR3 protein: CASTRGQGFQETQYF

J gene: TRBJ2-6
V gene: TRBV19
D gene: NA
clone size: many
CDR3 DNA: TGTGCCAGACCCGGAGGGACTGGGGCCAACGTCCTGACTTTC
CDR3 protein: CARPGGTGANVLTF

J gene: TRBJ2-2
V gene: TRBV4-1
D gene: TRBD1
clone size: many
CDR3 DNA: TGCGCCAGCAGCCAAAAGGGACAGTACACCGGGGAGCTGTTTTTT
CDR3 protein: CASSQKGQYTGELFF

J gene: TRBJ1-1
V gene: TRBV10-3
D gene: NA
clone size: many
CDR3 DNA: TGTGCCATCAGCCATAAACAGGGTGACACTGAAGCTTTCTTT
CDR3 protein: CAISHKQGDTEAFF

J gene: TRBJ2-7
V gene: TRBV28
D gene: NA
clone size: few
CDR3 DNA: TGTGCCAGCAGGGAGACAGCAGTACTATCCTACGAGCAGTACTTC
CDR3 protein: CASRETAVLSYEQYF

J gene: TRBJ2-7
V gene: TRBV7-2
D gene: TRBD1
clone size: many
CDR3 DNA: TGTGCCAGCAGCTCGACAGGGCGCGAGCAGTACTTC
CDR3 protein: CASSSTGREQYF

J gene: TRBJ2-7
V gene: TRBV4-1
D gene: NA
clone size: many
CDR3 DNA: TGCGCCAGCAGCCAAGATAATTTGTTCGCCGTATCCTACGAGCAGTACTTC
CDR3 protein: CASSQDNLFAVSYEQYF

J gene: TRBJ2-1
V gene: TRBV7-3
D gene: TRBD2
clone size: many
CDR3 DNA: TGTGCCAGCAGCTTGGGGCGCGGGAGGGCCAAGAGAGAGCAGTTCTTC
CDR3 protein: CASSLGRGRAKREQFF

J gene: TRBJ2-7
V gene: TRBV10-3
D gene: NA
clone size: NA
CDR3 DNA: TGTGCCATCAGTGAGTCTAAGAAGCCCCCCTACGAGCAGTACTTC
CDR3 protein: CAISESKKPPYEQYF

J gene: TRBJ2-3
V gene: TRBV20-1
D gene: NA
clone size: many
CDR3 DNA: TGCAGTGCTAGGGCAGTCACAGATACGCAGTATTTT
CDR3 protein: CSARAVTDTQYF

J gene: TRBJ1-5
V gene: TRBV7-1
D gene: TRBD1
clone size: many
CDR3 DNA: TGTGCCAGCAGCTCGGACAGGGCTCAGCCCCAGCATTTT
CDR3 protein: CASSSDRAQPQHF

J gene: TRBJ1-1
V gene: TRBV12-3/TRBV12-4
D gene: NA
clone size: once
CDR3 DNA: TGTGCCAGCAGTCCCCCACGGGGGAACACTGAAGCTTTCTTT
CDR3 protein: CASSPPRGNTEAFF

J gene: TRBJ2-4
V gene: TRBV5-1
D gene: NA
clone size: few
CDR3 DNA: TGCGCCAGCAGCCTGGCGGGGAATGCCAAAAACATTCAGTACTTC
CDR3 protein: CASSLAGNAKNIQYF